These T cell receptor beta chains were read from a single sample in a study of blood T cell repertoires in COVID-19. Clones were sequenced by immunoSEQ multiplex PCR, and TCRdb holds only the in-frame ones, with some missing. The sample includes about 240,000 clones, about 90% seen only once; the top ten take roughly 7%. Sample: peripheral blood. These receptors were obtained from a man between 60 and 75 years old who had recovered from COVID-19. The conserved cysteine and the conserved F or W are not part of the CDR3 here.

len	v_gene	j_gene	CDR3aa
14	TRBV12-5	TRBJ2-3	ASGTGLAGTTDTQY
12	TRBV6-5	TRBJ1-4	ASRTGAQFGALF
14	TRBV27	TRBJ2-6	ASSLSVPSGANVLT
13	TRBV10-3	TRBJ1-5	AISRGQGDDQPQH
14	TRBV11-1	TRBJ2-5	ASTPFIIADQETQY
13	TRBV11-2	TRBJ1-4	ASRPDYRVGEKLF
13	TRBV6-5	TRBJ1-1	ASSRQGAGSTEAF
13	TRBV6-1	TRBJ1-6	ASSDRQFSNSPLH
13	TRBV6-5	TRBJ2-1	ASSSSGGIYNEQF
15	TRBV9	TRBJ1-3	ASSPLPGQGFGNTIY
14	TRBV18	TRBJ2-3	ASSPPEGTGIGTQY
13	TRBV5-1	TRBJ2-3	ASSANGGARDTQY
12	TRBV5-1	TRBJ2-3	ASRTGDARDTQY
13	TRBV19	TRBJ1-3	AVGGQGYSGNTIY
14	TRBV11-3	TRBJ2-2	ASSSGTGANTGELF
14	TRBV7-6	TRBJ2-1	ASTGGGGLSYNEQF
10	TRBV2	TRBJ1-1	ASIQLNTEAF
13	TRBV4-1	TRBJ1-2	ASSTGSWTGGGYT
13	TRBV6-5	TRBJ1-6	ASSRPGQGYSPLH
13	TRBV11-2	TRBJ1-6	ASSRQVRGNSPLH
13	TRBV5-1	TRBJ2-6	ASSGTGAGANVLT
14	TRBV19	TRBJ1-5	ASSIDHSEGGQPQH
14	TRBV19	TRBJ2-4	ASMNKPGQGPNIQY
13	TRBV19	TRBJ1-1	ASSIDLGTVNEAF
12	TRBV19	TRBJ2-1	ASSMDREGNEQF
14	TRBV5-1	TRBJ2-3	ASSLLGGLGTDTQY
11	TRBV5-1	TRBJ2-5	ASSSLAGETQY
13	TRBV19	TRBJ1-5	ASLDSANSNQPQH